Sequencing of this T cell receptor (beta chain) was carried out in a study of blood T cell repertoires in COVID-19. Repertoires were generated with immunoSEQ multiplex PCR, while TCRdb's copy carries only in-frame clones and drops some. The sample carries 150,000 or so clones, about four fifths recorded once. The study recruited people aged about 18 to 95 years across some 23 US areas. Trimming cost V 4 bases and J 4 bases, with 5 bases left between them. Germline V gives CDR1 MNHEY, CDR2 SVGAGI. CDR3 length: 12 amino acids. The chain is built from TRBV6-5 and TRBJ2-1; no definite D call. This receptor was taken from an older woman who had recovered from COVID-19. Sequenced material: PBMCs or T cells enriched from blood (not recorded which). CDR3 loop: CASSFPYNEQFF. In nucleotides, the CDR3 is TGTGCCAGCAGTTTCCCTTACAATGAGCAGTTCTTC.